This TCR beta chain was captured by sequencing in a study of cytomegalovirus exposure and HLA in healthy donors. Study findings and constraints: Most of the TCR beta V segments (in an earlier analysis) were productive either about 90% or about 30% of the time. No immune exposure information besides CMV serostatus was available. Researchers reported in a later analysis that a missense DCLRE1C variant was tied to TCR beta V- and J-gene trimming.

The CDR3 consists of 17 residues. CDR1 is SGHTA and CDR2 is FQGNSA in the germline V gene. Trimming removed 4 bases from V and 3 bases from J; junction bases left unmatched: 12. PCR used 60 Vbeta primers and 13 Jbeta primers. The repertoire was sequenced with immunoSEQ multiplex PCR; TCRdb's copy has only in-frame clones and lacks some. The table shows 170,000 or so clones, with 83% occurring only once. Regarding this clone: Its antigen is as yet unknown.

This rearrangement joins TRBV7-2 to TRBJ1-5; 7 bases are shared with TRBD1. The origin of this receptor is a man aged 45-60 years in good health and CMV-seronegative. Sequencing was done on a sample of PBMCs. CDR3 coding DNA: TGTGCCAGCAGCTCCAGGGTCGGAGGGGGCATCAATCAGCCCCAGCATTTT. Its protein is CASSSRVGGGINQPQHF.